Each of the 10 T cell receptor beta chains below was sequenced from the same sample in a study of T-cell memory formation after mild COVID-19. TCRdb reanalysed the 5' RACE reads using MiXCR and keeps one entry per CDR3 protein. The table lists about 210,000 distinct CDR3 sequences, around 25% of them singletons. Sample: PBMCs or a T cell subset sorted from them (not recorded which). The receptors come from an adult woman who had mild COVID-19 (a few samples of this study predate the infection). Cell type and time point are not known.

In this sample, this clonotype turned up a few times. The chain is built from TRBV5-5 and TRBJ1-5, with 8 bases aligning to TRBD1. The CDR3 consists of 15 residues. Germline assignment: CDR1 SGHKS and CDR2 YYEKEE (reference sequence). V shed 2 bases, J shed 7 bases, and the junction held 8 bases outside the gene matches. The CDR3 region is CASSFADRVGQPQHF. DNA for the CDR3: TGTGCCAGCAGCTTCGCGGACAGGGTGGGGCAGCCCCAGCATTTT.

This clonotype showed up just a few times. The V and J genes are TRBV4-3 and TRBJ2-1; 11 positions agree with TRBD2. The germline CDR1 and CDR2 sequences are LGHNA and YSLEER. The CDR3 runs 15 residues. The J segment lost 2 bases and the V segment lost 7 bases, leaving 4 bases of the junction unmatched. The CDR3 reads CASTASGGPYNEQFF. CDR3 DNA: TGCGCCAGCACCGCTAGCGGGGGGCCCTACAATGAGCAGTTCTTC.

The genes are TRBV12-3 or TRBV12-4 and TRBJ2-1; unclear D gene. V was clipped by 0 bases and J by 12 bases, with 9 bases between them. CDR3 length equals 12 residues. As DNA, the CDR3 is TGTGCCAGCAGTTTAGCGATCGGGCCGCAGTTCTTC. Its protein is CASSLAIGPQFF.

This clonotype was picked up a small number of times. This chain joins TRBV5-1 and TRBJ2-7; 8 nucleotides match TRBD2. This CDR3 contains 17 residues. The V gene end was trimmed by 0 bases and the J gene end by 4 bases; junction bases not matched to a gene: 12. From germline, CDR1 is SGHRS and CDR2 YFSETQ. The CDR3 coding sequence is TGCGCCAGCAGCTTGGTTCCCATCGGAGCGGGAGTATACGAGCAGTACTTC. Translation: CASSLVPIGAGVYEQYF.

This clonotype was counted a few times. V is TRBV4-1 and J is TRBJ2-3; D is uncertain. V was clipped by 1 base and J by 4 bases, with 6 bases between them. Germline CDR1 reads MGHRA; CDR2 reads YSYEKL. The CDR3 contains 13 residues. Here the CDR3 reads CASSQVGPDTQYF. The CDR3 bases are TGCGCCAGCAGCCAAGTAGGTCCAGATACGCAGTATTTT.

The CDR3 bases are TGTGCCAGCAGTTACTATTACAATGAGCAGTTCTTC. It yields the protein CASSYYYNEQFF. J is TRBJ2-1 and V is TRBV12-3 or TRBV12-4; D not resolved. The CDR3 covers 12 residues. Trimming pared 4 bases from V and 4 bases from J, leaving 5 bases between.

V and J are TRBV7-9 and TRBJ2-7, with 9 bases aligning to TRBD1. Germline values: CDR1 SEHNR, CDR2 FQNEAQ (reference sequence). The CDR3 runs to 14 residues. V lost 5 bases to trimming and J lost 5 bases; unmatched junction nucleotides: 7. The CDR3 nucleotides are TGTGCCAGCAGCCCGGGACAGGGTATACACGAGCAGTACTTC. It specifies CASSPGQGIHEQYF.

The genes are TRBV7-3 and TRBJ1-2; no definite D call. The CDR3 is made up of 13 amino acids. Trimming shortened V by 2 bases and J by 4 bases, and 8 bases separated the two germline ends. Germline loops: CDR1 SGHTA, CDR2 FQGTGA. CDR3 residues: CASSLEASYGYTF. Written as DNA, the CDR3 is TGTGCCAGCAGCTTAGAGGCAAGCTATGGCTACACCTTC.

This chain links TRBV2 with TRBJ2-7, with TRBD2 matching 7 bases. Losses at the gene ends were 5 bases for V and 3 bases for J; bases not matched to a gene: 7. Per the germline V gene, CDR1 is SNHLY and CDR2 is FYNNEI. The CDR3 loop spans 14 amino acids. CDR3 coding DNA: TGTGCCAGCAGTCCCCGGGGAGGGTACTACGAGCAGTACTTC. It translates to CASSPRGGYYEQYF.

This chain links TRBV5-4 with TRBJ2-3; D tentatively fits TRBD1 or TRBD2 (5 bases each). Trimming left V 0 bases short and J 2 bases short, with 13 bases between. The CDR3 runs to 16 residues. In germline, CDR1 is SGHNT, CDR2 YYREEE (reference sequence). CDR3 protein: CASSLAGGTDTDTQYF. In nucleotides, the CDR3 is TGTGCCAGCAGCTTGGCTGGGGGAACCGACACAGATACGCAGTATTTT.